Below, one TCR beta chain is given with its context. The data originate from a study of CD8 T cells in Susac syndrome. Random hexamers primed reverse transcription of 0.5 to 1 ug RNA. The authors amplified TCR beta CDR3 across 54 Vbeta and 13 Jbeta using immunoSEQ multiplex PCR. MiXCR, run by TCRdb on the immunoSEQ multiplex PCR reads, gives a single entry per CDR3 protein. The top ten clones hold roughly 0.16% of a sample with about 150,000 distinct CDR3 sequences, 95% to 96% of them seen once. TCR beta from blood CD8+ and CD4+ T cells was sequenced. Control patients had untreated stable or active relapsing-remitting multiple sclerosis by revised McDonald criteria. In contrast to the negatively isolated CD8+ and CD4+ T cells, TEMRA cells were FACS-enriched. Germline lookup yields CDR1 SQVTM and CDR2 ANQGSEA. Trimming removed 0 bases at V and 10 bases at J, with 10 bases between. The CDR3 has 12 amino acids.

Sequenced material: CD8+ T cells from PBMCs. This TCR was sampled from a human donor with multiple sclerosis. The chain is built from TRBV29-1 and TRBJ2-1; D gene ambiguous. CDR3 nucleotide sequence: TGCAGCGTTGAAGATCCGGGTGGCGAGCAGTTCTTC. It specifies CSVEDPGGEQFF.